A single sample is the source of the 14 T cell receptor beta chains below, sequenced in a study of blood T cell repertoires in COVID-19. Only in-frame clones appear in the TCRdb table, and some are missing; sequencing was by immunoSEQ multiplex PCR. The top ten clones hold 25% of a sample with over 85,000 clones, more than 65% of them seen once. The sequenced sample consisted of peripheral blood. The receptors derive from a man aged 55-75 years with acute or convalescent COVID-19.

This clone was seen a few times. The chain joins TRBV7-3 to TRBJ2-1; D gene unclear. Trimming stripped 2 bases from V and 5 bases from J, with 10 bases between. Germline lookup yields CDR1 SGHTA and CDR2 FQGTGA. The CDR3 has 14 residues. The CDR3 is CASSLGGFNNEQFF. CDR3 sequence (DNA): TGTGCCAGCAGCTTAGGCGGATTCAACAATGAGCAGTTCTTC.

The chain is built from TRBV11-2 and TRBJ2-1, with a possible D match to TRBD1 (8 bases). Trimming removed 2 bases at V and 8 bases at J, with 19 bases between. The CDR3 consists of 16 residues. Germline assignment: CDR1 SGHAT and CDR2 FQNNGV. In DNA, the CDR3 is TGTGCCAGCAGCTTATTTACAGGGGGGGCTCGAGATGAGCAGTTCTTC. It codes for CASSLFTGGARDEQFF.

This rearrangement joins TRBV5-5 to TRBJ2-2, with 8 bases lining up with TRBD2. Per the germline V gene, CDR1 is SGHKS and CDR2 is YYEKEE (reference sequence). With 2 bases clipped from V and 4 bases from J, the junction kept 16 bases outside the gene matches. The CDR3 runs 19 residues. The DNA of the CDR3 is TGTGCCAGCAGCTTATTTGCGGCTAGCGGGCTAGGGGGCACCGGGGAGCTGTTTTTT. Its translation: CASSLFAASGLGGTGELFF.

The chain recombines TRBV27 with TRBJ2-5; the match to TRBD1 covers 8 bases. V lost 0 bases, J lost 4 bases, and 10 bases stayed unmatched. Germline CDR1 reads MNHEY; CDR2 reads SMNVEV (reference sequence). This CDR3 has 17 amino acids. In nucleotides, the CDR3 is TGTGCCAGCAGTTTATCTCGGGACAGGAAGATTGGAGAGACCCAGTACTTC. Translation gives CASSLSRDRKIGETQYF.

With regard to this clone: Germline is not matched at one junction end, which may reflect a read error. The chain links TRBV6-2 or TRBV6-3 to TRBJ1-2; D is possibly TRBD1 (6 bases). Germline V gene lookup returns CDR1 MNHEY and CDR2 SVGEGT. The CDR3 runs 16 residues. The CDR3 here is CASSDSPSTGNYGYTF. The CDR3 region has the DNA TGTGCCAGCAGTGACTCCCCTTCGACAGGAAACTATGGCTACACCTTC.

In its sample, this clone was seen a few times. V usage is TRBV6-6 and J usage is TRBJ1-3; 7 nucleotides agree with TRBD1. V dropped 8 bases and J dropped 4; count of bases not matched to a gene: 2. The germline V gene encodes CDR1 MNHNY and CDR2 SVGAGI (reference sequence). The CDR3 has 12 residues. CDR3 amino acids: CASGDSGNTIYF. The CDR3 nucleotides read TGTGCCAGCGGGGACAGCGGAAACACCATATATTTT.

Here the CDR3 reads CASSQEELSGGFTDTQYF. CDR3 nucleotides: TGTGCCAGCAGCCAAGAAGAGCTGTCGGGGGGATTCACAGATACGCAGTATTTT. V is TRBV4-2 and J is TRBJ2-3, with 7 bases matching TRBD2. V lost 0 bases, J lost 2 bases, and 11 bases stayed unmatched. This CDR3 comprises 18 residues. The germline gives CDR1 LGHNA, CDR2 YNFKEQ.

The J gene is TRBJ2-3, the V gene TRBV3-1 (or the pseudogene TRBV3-2); maybe TRBD2 (6 bases). The germline V and J ends were trimmed by 1 base and 2 bases, with 13 bases remaining between them. Germline V CDR1 and CDR2: LGHDT, YNNKEL (reference sequence). The length of the CDR3 is 16 residues. CDR3 nucleotides: TGTGCCAGCAGCCAAGGTCGGGGGTGGGACACAGATACGCAGTATTTT. It codes for CASSQGRGWDTDTQYF.

This clone has only a few counts. The CDR3 bases are TGTGCCAGCAAATGGGGCCACGAGCAGTACTTC. Translated, it gives CASKWGHEQYF. This sequence joins TRBV28 and TRBJ2-7; perhaps TRBD1 as D (5 bases). Germline CDR1 and CDR2: MDHEN and SYDVKM. Trimming removed 7 bases at V and 5 bases at J, with 9 bases between. The CDR3 loop spans 11 amino acids.

This rearrangement joins TRBV18 to TRBJ2-6; D unclear. Trimming shortened V by 4 bases and J by 0 bases, and 4 bases separated the two germline ends. CDR1 is KGHSH, CDR2 LQKENI, per germline. The CDR3 is made up of 14 amino acids. Here the CDR3 reads CASSLSSGANVLTF. CDR3 DNA: TGTGCCAGCTCACTCTCCTCTGGGGCCAACGTCCTGACTTTC.

The genes are TRBV6-5 and TRBJ2-5; TRBD2 agrees at 7 bases. The CDR3 is 12 amino acids. Germline V lookup: CDR1 MNHEY, CDR2 SVGAGI. V dropped 10 bases and J dropped 5; count of bases not matched to a gene: 7. In nucleotides, the CDR3 is TGTGCCACCATGACTAGCTGGGAGACCCAGTACTTC. Translated, it gives CATMTSWETQYF.

The CDR3 DNA is TGTGCCAGCACACGGGGGGGACAAGGGGGATTGGAAGCTTTCTTT. Translation: CASTRGGQGGLEAFF. The gene calls are TRBV5-4 and TRBJ1-1; D is possibly TRBD1 (6 bases). CDR1 SGHNT and CDR2 YYREEE come from the germline V gene (reference sequence). This CDR3 has 15 amino acids. Deletions cut 6 bases from V and 8 bases from J, with 23 bases between.

This rearrangement joins TRBV7-2 to TRBJ2-1, with TRBD2 matching 9 bases. Trimming took 3 bases from V and 6 from J; bases not matched to a gene: 6. The length of the CDR3 is 15 residues. From germline, CDR1 is SGHTA and CDR2 FQGNSA. This CDR3 reads CASSFSGGTPNEQFF. The CDR3 nucleotides are TGTGCCAGCAGCTTCAGCGGGGGGACCCCCAATGAGCAGTTCTTC.

V usage is TRBV4-2 and J usage is TRBJ1-6; maybe TRBD1 (6 bases). The V end was cut by 1 base, the J end by 8 bases, with 18 bases between. Germline-derived CDR1 and CDR2 are LGHNA and YNFKEQ. The CDR3 consists of 17 residues. CDR3 protein: CASSQGEQGPWDSPLHF. CDR3 sequence (DNA): TGTGCCAGCAGCCAAGGGGAACAGGGCCCCTGGGATTCACCCCTCCACTTT.